This T cell receptor (beta chain) was sequenced for a study of blood T cell repertoires in COVID-19. V lost 5 bases to trimming and J lost 6 bases; unmatched junction nucleotides: 7. CDR3 length: 15 amino acids. CDR1 is SEHNR, CDR2 FQNEAQ, per germline (reference sequence). The repertoire was sequenced with immunoSEQ multiplex PCR; TCRdb's copy has only in-frame clones and lacks some. This repertoire shows roughly 300,000 clones, over 75% found once; its top ten account for under 11%. The TCR originated in a woman aged 18-29 years who had recovered from COVID-19. The chain carries TRBV7-9 and TRBJ1-6; 7 nucleotides agree with TRBD1. Source material: PBMCs or T cells enriched from blood (not recorded which). The CDR3 bases are TGTGCCAGCAGCCGTCAGGGGGTAGTTAATTCACCCCTCCACTTT. Translation gives CASSRQGVVNSPLHF.